Given below is one T cell receptor beta chain in context. What it recognizes is unknown. This sample stems from a study of Ad26.COV2.S vaccination and SARS-CoV-2 variants. The wider study: Each vaccinee took Ad26.COV2.S intramuscularly, once or twice 56 days apart. The study, taken as a whole, reports: Post-vaccination spike-specific CD8+ and CD4+ T cell responses reportedly had substantial breadth. TCR breadth and depth estimates may have understated total T cell responses.

Looked up from germline, CDR1 is SGHRS and CDR2 is YFSETQ. Trimming took off 8 bases at V and 0 bases at J, with 17 bases between the two ends. The CDR3 has 15 residues. As to treatment: 15 to 20 received Ad26.COV2.S at low or high dose, single or two shots; about 5 received placebo; per-sample allocation not given. Sampling took place 63 days after the first vaccine or placebo injection. Produced via immunoSEQ multiplex PCR; TCRdb's table is partial and in-frame only. The table shows roughly 350,000 clones, with 88% occurring only once. The specimen was peripheral blood, collected in a trial of Ad26.COV2.S vaccine versus placebo. The clonotype comes from a person aged 18-65 years who received the Ad26.COV2.S COVID-19 vaccine or a placebo. The chain joins TRBV5-1 to TRBJ2-5; D might be TRBD2 (6 bases). Here the CDR3 DNA reads TGCGCCAGTAGTAGCGGCTCAATTTACCAAGAGACCCAGTACTTC. This codes for CASSSGSIYQETQYF.